The sequence of this T cell receptor (beta chain) was determined in a study of cytomegalovirus exposure and HLA in healthy donors. CDR1 and CDR2 from the germline V gene are SGHTA and FQGNSA. This CDR3 is built from 15 residues. V trimming: 5 bases; J trimming: 1 base; junction bases outside the gene matches: 6. Primers included in the PCR were 60 Vbeta and 13 Jbeta primers. The table came from immunoSEQ multiplex PCR; TCRdb's copy has only in-frame clones and leaves some out. The record lists about 70,000 clones, of which the ten most abundant hold around 2.4%. This TCR came from a female donor in good health and CMV-seropositive. The rearrangement joins TRBV7-2 to TRBJ2-3; 7 positions agree with TRBD2. Specimen: PBMCs. CDR3 DNA: TGTGCCAGCAGCCCGGGAGGCGGACGCACAGATACGCAGTATTTT. It translates to CASSPGGGRTDTQYF.